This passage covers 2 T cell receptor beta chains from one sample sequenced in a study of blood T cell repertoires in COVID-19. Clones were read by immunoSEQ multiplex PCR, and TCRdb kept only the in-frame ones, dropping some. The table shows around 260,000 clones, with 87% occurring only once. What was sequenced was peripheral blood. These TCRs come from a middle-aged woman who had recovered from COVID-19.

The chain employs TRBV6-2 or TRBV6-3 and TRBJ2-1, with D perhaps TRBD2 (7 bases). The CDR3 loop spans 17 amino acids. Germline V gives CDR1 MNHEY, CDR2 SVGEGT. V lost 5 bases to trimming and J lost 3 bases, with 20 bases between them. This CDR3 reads CASSVRRGAFHYNEQFF. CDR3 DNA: TGTGCCAGCAGTGTTCGACGGGGGGCCTTCCACTACAATGAGCAGTTCTTC.

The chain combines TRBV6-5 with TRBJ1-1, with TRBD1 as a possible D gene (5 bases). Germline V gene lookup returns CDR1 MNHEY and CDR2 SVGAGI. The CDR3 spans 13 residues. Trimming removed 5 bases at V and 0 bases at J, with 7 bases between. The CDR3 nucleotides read TGTGCCAGCAGTCGACAGATGAACACTGAAGCTTTCTTT. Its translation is CASSRQMNTEAFF.